This T cell receptor (beta chain) was sequenced in a study of OX40 agonist ivuxolimab in advanced cancers. With regard to the full study: Ivuxolimab, which targeted the costimulatory receptor OX40 (CD134), was an agonistic, fully human IgG2 monoclonal antibody. The paper reports the monotherapy dose-escalation portion (N ≈ 50 patients) of the phase I ivuxolimab trial. Among the roughly 52 dose-escalation patients, some 20 had hepatocellular carcinoma, 15 or so melanoma, 9 renal cell carcinoma and 9 head and neck cancer. Intravenous ivuxolimab was administered to patients every 2 weeks at six dose levels: 0.01, 0.1, 0.3, 1.5, 3 and 10 mg/kg. Patients were allowed to have had prior anti-PD-1, anti-PD-L1 or anti-CTLA-4 therapy, and approximately 40% of the dose-escalation patients had been treated with checkpoint inhibitors. The purpose of peripheral TCRbeta sequencing was to test whether ivuxolimab changed TCR sequence diversity and led to clonal T-cell expansion. The dose-escalation cohort was about 86% male with a mean age of about 60 years, ranging from roughly 20 to 80. Partial responses were achieved by three dose-escalation patients, of whom one had hepatocellular carcinoma and two had cutaneous melanoma. The paper as a whole reports these results and caveats: The antigen specificity of the peripheral T cells that underwent clonal expansion was not determined. Partial responders in the 0.1-3.0 mg/kg groups had among the lowest normalized peripheral clonal expansion, especially among CD8+ T cells. On average, CD8+ T cells showed more expanded clones than CD4+ T cells after ivuxolimab. At doses of 0.1 to 3.0 mg/kg, clonal expansion of both CD4+ and CD8+ blood T cells was observed from baseline to week 6. Low levels of normalized T-cell clonal expansion were also seen in some patients who did not respond.

Taken from the germline V gene (reference sequence), the CDR1 and CDR2 loops are GTSNPN and SVGIG. The CDR3 runs 13 amino acids, cysteine and phenylalanine included. The entry retains the CDR3 DNA only, 39 bases that are in frame from base 1. Trimming removed 5 bases from V and 8 bases from J; the gene matches leave 8 bases unexplained. Genomic DNA was extracted from sorted cells for sequencing of the TCRbeta CDR3 region. The immunoSEQ Assay was used to sequence the TCRbeta CDR3 regions. In TCRdb, the immuneACCESS table is reduced to in-frame sequences with V and J assigned. These tables do not hold every clone; where another copy was compared, an unresolved V gene accounts for under half, and the others remain unexplained. This sample comprises approximately 70,000 clones, roughly 80% of them detected only once. The ten top clones hold over 0.95% of the sample. The trial excluded patients who had a history of autoimmune disease or who were on systemic immunosuppression. In every dose cohort, peripheral blood was drawn for TCR sequencing at baseline, cycle 4 day 1, and cycle 7 day 1. Samples came from an open-label, multicenter, first-in-human phase I dose-escalation trial of ivuxolimab. Adults with locally advanced or metastatic head and neck squamous cell, hepatocellular, melanoma or renal cell carcinoma were enrolled in the trial. Before TCR sequencing, CD4+ T cells and CD8+ T cells were sorted from peripheral blood as separate populations.

Points on this clone: It lacks a known antigen. Base qualities are not at hand, and no much larger clone is one base apart.

This receptor was identified in an adult with an advanced solid tumor such as melanoma, head and neck, liver or kidney cancer. The sequences come from CD4+ or CD8+ T cells sorted from blood, collected in a trial of the OX40 agonist ivuxolimab. This sequence uses TRBV30 and TRBJ1-4; TRBD1 fits 7 bases in the junction. CDR3 loop: CAWDRQGGEKLFF. The nucleotides are TGTGCCTGGGACCGACAGGGTGGGGAAAAACTGTTTTTT. With the rest looked up from the reference TRBV30 and TRBJ1-4 genes rather than sequenced, the full variable domain is SQTIHQWPATLVQPVGSPLSLECTVEGTSNPNLYWYRQAAGRGLQLLFYSVGIGQISSEVPQNLSASRPQDRQFILSSKKLLLSDSGFYLCAWDRQGGEKLFFGSGTQLSVL.